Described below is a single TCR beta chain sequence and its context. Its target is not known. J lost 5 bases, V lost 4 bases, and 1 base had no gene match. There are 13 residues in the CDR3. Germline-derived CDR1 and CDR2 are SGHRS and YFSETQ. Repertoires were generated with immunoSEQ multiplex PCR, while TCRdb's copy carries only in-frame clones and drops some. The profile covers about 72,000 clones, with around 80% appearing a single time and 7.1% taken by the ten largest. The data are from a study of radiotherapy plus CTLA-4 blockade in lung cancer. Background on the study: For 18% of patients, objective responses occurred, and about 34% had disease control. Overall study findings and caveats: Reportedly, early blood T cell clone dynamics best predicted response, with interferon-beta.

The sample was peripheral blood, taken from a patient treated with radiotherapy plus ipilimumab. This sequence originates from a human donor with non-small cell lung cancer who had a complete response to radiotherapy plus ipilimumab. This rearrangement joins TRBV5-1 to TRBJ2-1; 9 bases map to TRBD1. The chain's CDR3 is CASSRDRDNEQFF. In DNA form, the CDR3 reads TGCGCCAGCAGCCGGGACAGGGACAATGAGCAGTTCTTC.